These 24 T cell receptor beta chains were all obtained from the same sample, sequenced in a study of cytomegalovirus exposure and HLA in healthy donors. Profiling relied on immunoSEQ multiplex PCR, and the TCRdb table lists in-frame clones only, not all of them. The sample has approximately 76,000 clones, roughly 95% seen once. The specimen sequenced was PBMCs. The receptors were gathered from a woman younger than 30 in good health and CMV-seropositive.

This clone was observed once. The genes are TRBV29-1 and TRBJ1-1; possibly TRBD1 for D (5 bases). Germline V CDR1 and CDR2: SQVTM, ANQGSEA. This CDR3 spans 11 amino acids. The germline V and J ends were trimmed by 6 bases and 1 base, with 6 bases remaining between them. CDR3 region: CSVGQNTEAFF. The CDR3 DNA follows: TGCAGCGTAGGACAGAACACTGAAGCTTTCTTT.

This chain's CDR3 is CASSRSGGSEAFF. In DNA form, the CDR3 reads TGTGCCAGCAGCCGCTCAGGGGGCTCTGAAGCTTTCTTT. The chain has TRBV6-5 and TRBJ1-1; 8 nucleotides align to TRBD1. Trimming removed 6 bases from V and 6 bases from J; junction bases left unmatched: 6. From germline, CDR1 is MNHEY and CDR2 SVGAGI. CDR3 length: 13 residues.

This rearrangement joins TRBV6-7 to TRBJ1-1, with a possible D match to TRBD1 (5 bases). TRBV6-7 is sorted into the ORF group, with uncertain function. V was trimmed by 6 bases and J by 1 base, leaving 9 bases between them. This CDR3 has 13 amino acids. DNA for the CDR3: TGTGCCAGCAGGGGGCGGAGGAACACTGAAGCTTTCTTT. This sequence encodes CASRGRRNTEAFF.

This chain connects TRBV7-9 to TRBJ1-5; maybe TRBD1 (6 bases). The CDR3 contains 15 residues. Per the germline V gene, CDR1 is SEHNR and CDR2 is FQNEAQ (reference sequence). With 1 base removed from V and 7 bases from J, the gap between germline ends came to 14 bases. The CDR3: CASSLGFAGEQPQHF. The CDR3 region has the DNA TGTGCCAGCAGCTTAGGTTTCGCAGGGGAGCAGCCCCAGCATTTT.

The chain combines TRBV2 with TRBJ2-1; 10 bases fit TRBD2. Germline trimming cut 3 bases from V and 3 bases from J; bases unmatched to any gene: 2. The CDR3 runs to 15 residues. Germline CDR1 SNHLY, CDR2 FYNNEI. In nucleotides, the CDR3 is TGTGCCAGCAGTGATTTAGCGGGGGGCTACAATGAGCAGTTCTTC. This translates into CASSDLAGGYNEQFF.

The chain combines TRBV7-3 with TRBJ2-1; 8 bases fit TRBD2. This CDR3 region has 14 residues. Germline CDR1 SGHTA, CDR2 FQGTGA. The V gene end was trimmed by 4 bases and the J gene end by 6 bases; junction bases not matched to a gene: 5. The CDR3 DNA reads TGTGCCAGCAGCTCCCCTACTAGCGGCAATGAGCAGTTCTTC. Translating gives CASSSPTSGNEQFF.

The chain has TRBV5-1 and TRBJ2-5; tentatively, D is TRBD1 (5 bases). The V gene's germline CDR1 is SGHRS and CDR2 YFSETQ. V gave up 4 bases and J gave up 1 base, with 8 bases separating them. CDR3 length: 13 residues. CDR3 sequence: CASSDDSQETQYF. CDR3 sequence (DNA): TGCGCCAGCAGCGACGACAGCCAAGAGACCCAGTACTTC.

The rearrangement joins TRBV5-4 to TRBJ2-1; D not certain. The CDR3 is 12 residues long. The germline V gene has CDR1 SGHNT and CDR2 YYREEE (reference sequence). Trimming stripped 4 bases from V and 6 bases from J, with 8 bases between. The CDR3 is CASSAFGNEQFF. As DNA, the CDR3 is TGTGCCAGCAGCGCATTCGGCAATGAGCAGTTCTTC.

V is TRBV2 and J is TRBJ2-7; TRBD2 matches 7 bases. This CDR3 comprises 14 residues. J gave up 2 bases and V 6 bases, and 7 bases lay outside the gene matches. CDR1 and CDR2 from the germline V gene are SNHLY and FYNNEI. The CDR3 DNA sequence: TGTGCCAGCAGCGCTAGCGGTTCGACCTACGAGCAGTACTTC. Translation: CASSASGSTYEQYF. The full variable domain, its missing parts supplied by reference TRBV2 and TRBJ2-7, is EPEVTQTPSHQVTQMGQEVILRCVPISNHLYFYWYRQILGQKVEFLVSFYNNEISEKSEIFDDQFSVERPDGSNFTLKIRSTKLEDSAMYFCASSASGSTYEQYFGPGTRLTVT.

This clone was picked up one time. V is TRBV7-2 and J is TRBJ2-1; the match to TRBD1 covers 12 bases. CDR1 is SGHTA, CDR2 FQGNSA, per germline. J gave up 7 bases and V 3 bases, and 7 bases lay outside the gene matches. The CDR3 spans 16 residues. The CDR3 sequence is CASSLAGTGGLNEQFF. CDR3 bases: TGTGCCAGCAGCTTGGCCGGGACAGGGGGCCTGAATGAGCAGTTCTTC.

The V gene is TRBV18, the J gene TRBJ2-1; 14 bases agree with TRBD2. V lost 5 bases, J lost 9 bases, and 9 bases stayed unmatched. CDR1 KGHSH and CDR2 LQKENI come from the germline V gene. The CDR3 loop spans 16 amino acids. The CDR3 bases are TGTGCCAGCTCATCATCGACTAGCGGGAGGGTCGGTGAGCAGTTCTTC. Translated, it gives CASSSSTSGRVGEQFF.

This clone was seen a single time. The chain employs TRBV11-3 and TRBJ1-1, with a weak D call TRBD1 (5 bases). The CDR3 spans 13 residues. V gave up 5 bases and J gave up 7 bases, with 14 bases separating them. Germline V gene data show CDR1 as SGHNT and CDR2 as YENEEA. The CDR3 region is CASSPGGVYEAFF. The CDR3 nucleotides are TGTGCCAGCAGCCCCGGGGGGGTATATGAAGCTTTCTTT.

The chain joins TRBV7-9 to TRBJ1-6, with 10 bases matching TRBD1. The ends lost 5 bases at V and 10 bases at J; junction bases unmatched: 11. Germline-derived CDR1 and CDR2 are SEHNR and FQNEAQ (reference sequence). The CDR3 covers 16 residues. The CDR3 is CASSPIAGTGASPLHF. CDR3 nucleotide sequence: TGTGCCAGCAGCCCGATCGCCGGGACAGGGGCCTCACCCCTCCACTTT.

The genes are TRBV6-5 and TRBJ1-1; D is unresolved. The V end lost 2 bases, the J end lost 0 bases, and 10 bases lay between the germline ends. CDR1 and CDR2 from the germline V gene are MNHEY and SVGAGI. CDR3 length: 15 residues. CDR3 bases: TGTGCCAGCAGTTACCGCGGCGGCCTGAACACTGAAGCTTTCTTT. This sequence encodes CASSYRGGLNTEAFF.

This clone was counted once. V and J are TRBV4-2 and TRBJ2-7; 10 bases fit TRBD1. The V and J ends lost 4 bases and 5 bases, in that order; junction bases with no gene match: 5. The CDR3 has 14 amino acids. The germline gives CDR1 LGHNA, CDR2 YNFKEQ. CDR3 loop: CASSRADRGHEQYF. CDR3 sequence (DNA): TGTGCCAGCAGCCGCGCCGACAGGGGGCACGAGCAGTACTTC.

The CDR3 DNA reads TGTGCCAGCTCACCGGGCCAGGGACAGATAGGGTACAATGAGCAGTTCTTC. Its translation is CASSPGQGQIGYNEQFF. This rearrangement joins TRBV18 to TRBJ2-1; TRBD1 aligns across 7 bases. Germline V gene lookup returns CDR1 KGHSH and CDR2 LQKENI. This CDR3 is 17 amino acids long. V lost 3 bases and J lost 4; bases outside the gene matches: 12.

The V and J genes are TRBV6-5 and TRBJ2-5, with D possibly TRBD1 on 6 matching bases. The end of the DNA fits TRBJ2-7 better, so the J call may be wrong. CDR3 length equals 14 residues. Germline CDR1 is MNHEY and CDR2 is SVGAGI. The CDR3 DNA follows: TGTGCCAGCGGAAAGGGGGTGTCGACCTACGAGCAGTACTTC. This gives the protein CASGKGVSTYEQYF.

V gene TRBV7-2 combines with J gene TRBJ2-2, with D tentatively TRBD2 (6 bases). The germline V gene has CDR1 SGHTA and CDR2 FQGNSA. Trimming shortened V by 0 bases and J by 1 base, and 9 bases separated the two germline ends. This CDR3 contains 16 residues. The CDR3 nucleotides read TGTGCCAGCAGCTTAGCCGGGGGAAAGAACACCGGGGAGCTGTTTTTT. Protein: CASSLAGGKNTGELFF.

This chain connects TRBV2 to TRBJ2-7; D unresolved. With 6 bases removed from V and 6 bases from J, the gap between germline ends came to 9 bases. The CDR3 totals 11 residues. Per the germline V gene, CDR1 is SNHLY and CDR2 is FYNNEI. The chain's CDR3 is CASRARGEQYF. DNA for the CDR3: TGTGCCAGCAGGGCACGAGGCGAGCAGTACTTC.

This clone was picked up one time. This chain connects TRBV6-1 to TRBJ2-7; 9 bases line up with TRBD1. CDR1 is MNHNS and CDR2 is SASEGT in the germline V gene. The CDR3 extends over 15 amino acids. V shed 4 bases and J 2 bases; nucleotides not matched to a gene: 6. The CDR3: CASSGLRQGAYEQYF. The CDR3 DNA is TGTGCCAGCAGTGGGTTAAGACAGGGGGCCTACGAGCAGTACTTC.

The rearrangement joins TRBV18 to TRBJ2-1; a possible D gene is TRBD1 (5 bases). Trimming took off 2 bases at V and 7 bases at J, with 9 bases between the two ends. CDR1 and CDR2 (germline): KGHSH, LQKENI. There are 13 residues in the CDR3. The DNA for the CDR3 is TGTGCCAGCTCACCAGACTCAGGGAATGAGCAGTTCTTC. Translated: CASSPDSGNEQFF. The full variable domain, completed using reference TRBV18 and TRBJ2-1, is NAGVMQNPRHLVRRRGQEARLRCSPMKGHSHVYWYRQLPEEGLKFMVYLQKENIIDESGMPKERFSAEFPKEGPSILRIQQVVRGDSAAYFCASSPDSGNEQFFGPGTRLTVL.

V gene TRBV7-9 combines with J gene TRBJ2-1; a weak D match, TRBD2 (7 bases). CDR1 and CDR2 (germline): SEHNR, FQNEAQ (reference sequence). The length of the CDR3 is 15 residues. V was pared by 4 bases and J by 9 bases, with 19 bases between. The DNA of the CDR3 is TGTGCCAGCAGCTCCGCGGGGGCCCGGGTTCGTGAGCAGTTCTTC. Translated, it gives CASSSAGARVREQFF. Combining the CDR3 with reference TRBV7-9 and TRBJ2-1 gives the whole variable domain DTGVSQNPRHKITKRGQNVTFRCDPISEHNRLYWYRQTLGQGPEFLTYFQNEAQLEKSRLLSDRFSAERPKGSFSTLEIQRTEQGDSAMYLCASSSAGARVREQFFGPGTRLTVL.

The CDR3 is CATSSPYNEQFF. The CDR3 coding sequence is TGTGCCACCAGCAGTCCTTACAATGAGCAGTTCTTC. This rearrangement joins TRBV15 to TRBJ2-1, with unresolved D. CDR1 is LNHNV and CDR2 is YYDKDF in the germline V gene (reference sequence). V dropped 3 bases and J dropped 4 bases, with 4 bases sitting between them. The CDR3 has 12 amino acids.

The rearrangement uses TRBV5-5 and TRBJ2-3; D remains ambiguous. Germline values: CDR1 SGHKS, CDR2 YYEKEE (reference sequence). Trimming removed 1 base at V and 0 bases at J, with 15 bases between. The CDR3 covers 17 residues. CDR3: CASSLLEGRLSTDTQYF. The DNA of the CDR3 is TGTGCCAGCAGCTTGTTGGAAGGCCGACTCAGCACAGATACGCAGTATTTT.